Each of the 23 T cell receptor beta chains below was sequenced from the same sample in a study of breast tumors, draining lymph nodes, adjacent tissues. Axillary draining lymph nodes of breast cancer patients supplied the node samples. TCRdb recomputed calls from the multiplex PCR reads with MiXCR, one row per CDR3 protein. The sample holds about 230,000 distinct CDR3 sequences, less than 40% seen once. The sequenced sample was axillary lymph node tissue. These receptors were obtained from a female donor with breast cancer. Some clones in this sample may be carry-over from other donors' samples.

The chain has TRBV28 and TRBJ2-3; perhaps TRBD1 as D (5 bases). This CDR3 has 14 amino acids. Germline V lookup: CDR1 MDHEN, CDR2 SYDVKM. V was pared by 3 bases and J by 6 bases, with 13 bases between. The CDR3 spells CASSFGDSRDTQYF. The CDR3 DNA reads TGTGCCAGCAGTTTTGGTGACAGTCGGGATACGCAGTATTTT.

This clonotype was seen repeatedly, ten times or more. The chain recombines TRBV19 with TRBJ2-3; 11 bases are a match to TRBD2. J gave up 4 bases and V 9 bases, and 9 bases lay outside the gene matches. This CDR3 contains 15 residues. Germline CDR1 LNHDA, CDR2 SQIVND (reference sequence). CDR3 residues: CASGVLAGAADTQYF. CDR3 DNA: TGTGCCAGCGGGGTACTAGCGGGAGCGGCAGATACGCAGTATTTT.

In its sample, this clonotype was seen many times. The CDR3 DNA reads TGTGCCAGCAGCTTATCCCGGGGCGCCTACGAGCAGTACTTC. Translation gives CASSLSRGAYEQYF. V and J are TRBV11-3 and TRBJ2-7; tentatively, D is TRBD1 or TRBD2 (5 bases each). The germline V gene has CDR1 SGHNT and CDR2 YENEEA. Trimming left V 2 bases short and J 2 bases short, with 10 bases between. There are 14 residues in the CDR3.

This clonotype was counted between two and nine times. A clone one base away is much larger, so this may be a read error. This chain uses TRBV6-5 with TRBJ2-7; 8 bases match TRBD2. This CDR3 contains 15 residues. V lost 10 bases and J lost 3; bases outside the gene matches: 14. Germline lookup yields CDR1 MNHEY and CDR2 SVGAGI. The CDR3 DNA is TGTGCCACCTATCCATTGGCGGGAGGCAACTACGAGCAGTACTTC. Its translation is CATYPLAGGNYEQYF.

This clonotype was found many times. CDR3 sequence (DNA): TGTGCCAGCAGTTACTCTCCTACAGGCAGCAATGAAAAACTGTTTTTT. It yields the protein CASSYSPTGSNEKLFF. The chain recombines TRBV6-5 with TRBJ1-4, with D possibly TRBD1 on 5 matching bases. The CDR3 is made up of 16 amino acids. The germline V and J ends were trimmed by 0 bases and 5 bases, with 13 bases remaining between them. CDR1 is MNHEY and CDR2 is SVGAGI in the germline V gene.

This clonotype came up many times. The chain joins TRBV7-9 to TRBJ2-2, with a tentative D call TRBD1 (5 bases). Trimming removed 4 bases from V and 8 bases from J, with 5 bases in between. This CDR3 contains 11 residues. Germline values: CDR1 SEHNR, CDR2 FQNEAQ (reference sequence). CDR3 amino acids: CASSSGGELFF. The CDR3 DNA follows: TGTGCCAGCAGCTCAGGGGGGGAGCTGTTTTTT.

This clonotype has ten or more counts. The V gene is TRBV12-3 or TRBV12-4, the J gene TRBJ2-1; D is undetermined. V lost 3 bases and J 5 bases, leaving 8 bases between the germline ends. This CDR3 spans 13 amino acids. CDR3 coding DNA: TGTGCCAGCAGTTTCTACGCAAACAATGAGCAGTTCTTC. It is translated as CASSFYANNEQFF.

Comments on this clonotype: At one end the junction does not follow the germline gene, possibly because of a read error. V and J are TRBV11-2 and TRBJ2-7; the D is unclear. CDR3 size: 12 residues. The germline V gene encodes CDR1 SGHAT and CDR2 FQNNGV. CDR3: CTSSLMHYAQYF. For the CDR3, the DNA is TGTACCAGCAGCTTGATGCATTACGCGCAGTACTTC.

On this clonotype: A much bigger clone sits one base away, suggesting this may be a read error. The chain employs TRBV20-1 and TRBJ2-1; maybe TRBD1 (5 bases). The CDR3 is 13 residues long. Germline CDR1 and CDR2: DFQATT and SNEGSKA (reference sequence). The CDR3 sequence: CSARDAGNNAQFF. The CDR3, as DNA: TGCAGTGCTAGAGATGCAGGGAACAATGCGCAGTTCTTC.

The sample holds many counts of this clonotype. The J gene is TRBJ2-7, the V gene TRBV5-8, with D possibly TRBD1 on 5 matching bases. The germline gives CDR1 SGHTS, CDR2 YDEGEE. Trimming stripped 0 bases from V and 6 bases from J, with 13 bases between. The CDR3 covers 14 residues. The CDR3 sequence is CASSLGGAWGEQYF. In DNA, the CDR3 is TGTGCCAGCAGCTTGGGTGGGGCCTGGGGCGAGCAGTACTTC.

This clonotype appeared many times. The chain uses TRBV18 and TRBJ2-3, with TRBD2 matching over 12 bases. This CDR3 is 16 amino acids long. Germline CDR1 reads KGHSH; CDR2 reads LQKENI. The V and J ends lost 3 bases and 3 bases, in that order; junction bases with no gene match: 4. As DNA, the CDR3 is TGTGCCAGCTCACCCCGACTAGCGGGAGAAACAGATACGCAGTATTTT. This encodes CASSPRLAGETDTQYF. The variable domain in full, completed from reference TRBV18 and TRBJ2-3, reads NAGVMQNPRHLVRRRGQEARLRCSPMKGHSHVYWYRQLPEEGLKFMVYLQKENIIDESGMPKERFSAEFPKEGPSILRIQQVVRGDSAAYFCASSPRLAGETDTQYFGPGTRLTVL.

V is TRBV20-1 and J is TRBJ1-4; the match to TRBD1 covers 12 bases. Looked up from germline, CDR1 is DFQATT and CDR2 is SNEGSKA (reference sequence). The CDR3 spans 16 residues. After removal of 5 bases from V and 6 bases from J, the junction contained 10 bases not matched to a gene. CDR3 protein: CSAPTPGQGAYEKLFF. The CDR3 DNA reads as TGCAGTGCTCCTACTCCGGGACAGGGGGCCTATGAAAAACTGTTTTTT.

This clonotype was recorded many times. The chain employs TRBV29-1 and TRBJ2-1; possible D gene TRBD2, 5 bases. Germline CDR1 SQVTM, CDR2 ANQGSEA. Trimming removed 3 bases from V and 10 bases from J, with 13 bases in between. The CDR3 contains 12 residues. CDR3 DNA: TGCAGCGTTGAGGGAGCCGGTCGCGAGCAGTTCTTC. Amino acid sequence: CSVEGAGREQFF.

This clonotype came up many times. V gene TRBV20-1 combines with J gene TRBJ2-1; TRBD2 matches at 11 bases. The CDR3 is 14 residues long. Germline trimming cut 6 bases from V and 13 bases from J; bases unmatched to any gene: 14. Germline CDR1 reads DFQATT; CDR2 reads SNEGSKA (reference sequence). For the CDR3, the DNA is TGCAGTGCCACGACTAGCGGGACCCCACGTATACAGTTCTTC. As protein: CSATTSGTPRIQFF.

A word on this clonotype: A much larger clone sits a single nucleotide away, making a read error possible. The CDR3 loop is CASSRRQANQPQHF. DNA of the CDR3: TGTGCCAGCAGCCGTCGACAGGCCAATCAGCCCCAGCATTTT. The chain recombines TRBV5-6 with TRBJ1-5; TRBD1 is a possible D gene (6 bases). Trimming took off 4 bases at V and 3 bases at J, with 11 bases between the two ends. The CDR3 spans 14 residues. CDR1 SGHDT and CDR2 YYEEEE come from the germline V gene.

This clonotype was recorded at least ten times. The chain employs TRBV6-5 and TRBJ2-7; D possibly matches TRBD1 or TRBD2 (6 bases each). Germline assignment: CDR1 MNHEY and CDR2 SVGAGI. Trimming pared 3 bases from V and 3 bases from J, leaving 9 bases between. This CDR3 spans 13 amino acids. In DNA form, the CDR3 reads TGTGCCAGCAGTTATAGGGGGGACTACGAGCAGTACTTC. It specifies CASSYRGDYEQYF.

In its sample, this clonotype was seen many times. The chain carries TRBV6-1 and TRBJ2-1; 8 nucleotides agree with TRBD2. Trimming took 2 bases from V and 10 from J; bases not matched to a gene: 7. Germline V gene sequence: CDR1 MNHNS, CDR2 SASEGT. CDR3 length: 14 residues. The CDR3 loop reads CASSEPGGRREQFF. Here the CDR3 DNA reads TGTGCCAGCAGTGAACCGGGAGGGCGTCGGGAGCAGTTCTTC.

V usage is TRBV24-1 and J usage is TRBJ1-5; D may be TRBD1 (5 bases). The CDR3 contains 15 residues. Trimming shortened V by 5 bases and J by 11 bases, and 21 bases separated the two germline ends. Germline V lookup: CDR1 KGHDR, CDR2 SFDVKD. The CDR3 nucleotides are TGTGCCACCAGTGCCAAGGGACTGGCCCAAGAGACCCAGCATTTT. This gives the protein CATSAKGLAQETQHF.

Many counts were recorded for this clonotype. V is TRBV19 and J is TRBJ2-3; the D gene is possibly TRBD1 (5 bases). The V and J ends lost 5 bases and 5 bases respectively, with 11 bases between them. The CDR3 is made up of 13 amino acids. CDR1 and CDR2 from the germline V gene are LNHDA and SQIVND (reference sequence). CDR3 bases: TGTGCCAGTAGTTCGCAGGGTGGAGATACGCAGTATTTT. Its translation is CASSSQGGDTQYF.

Ten or more counts support this clonotype. The chain couples TRBV10-3 to TRBJ2-7; D unresolved. This CDR3 region has 13 residues. V was pared by 5 bases and J by 6 bases, with 14 bases between. Germline V gene lookup returns CDR1 ENHRY and CDR2 SYGVKD. CDR3 sequence: CAISYSINGEQYF. The CDR3 DNA follows: TGTGCCATCAGTTACTCGATAAACGGCGAGCAGTACTTC.

V is TRBV6-2 or TRBV6-3 and J is TRBJ1-3, with no clear D. The CDR3 length is 15 residues. Trimming took 8 bases from V and 0 from J, leaving 14 bases between them. Germline lookup yields CDR1 MNHEY and CDR2 SVGEGT. The CDR3 here is CASVEGGRSGNTIYF. CDR3 coding DNA: TGTGCCAGCGTGGAGGGCGGACGCTCTGGAAACACCATATATTTT.

This clonotype was picked up many times. The gene calls are TRBV4-2 and TRBJ2-5, with D hard to call. This CDR3 has 15 amino acids. Germline V gene lookup returns CDR1 LGHNA and CDR2 YNFKEQ. The germline V and J ends were trimmed by 0 bases and 2 bases, with 10 bases remaining between them. The CDR3 bases are TGTGCCAGCAGCCAAGACGTGAACAGACAAGAGACCCAGTACTTC. It yields the protein CASSQDVNRQETQYF.

This clonotype was picked up many times. This chain connects TRBV5-1 to TRBJ2-1; tentative D call: TRBD2 (5 bases). Trimming removed 0 bases at V and 3 bases at J, with 13 bases between. The CDR3 is 16 residues long. Germline V gives CDR1 SGHRS, CDR2 YFSETQ. CDR3 amino acids: CASSLGRAALYNEQFF. The CDR3 DNA is TGCGCCAGCAGCTTGGGTCGAGCGGCACTCTACAATGAGCAGTTCTTC.